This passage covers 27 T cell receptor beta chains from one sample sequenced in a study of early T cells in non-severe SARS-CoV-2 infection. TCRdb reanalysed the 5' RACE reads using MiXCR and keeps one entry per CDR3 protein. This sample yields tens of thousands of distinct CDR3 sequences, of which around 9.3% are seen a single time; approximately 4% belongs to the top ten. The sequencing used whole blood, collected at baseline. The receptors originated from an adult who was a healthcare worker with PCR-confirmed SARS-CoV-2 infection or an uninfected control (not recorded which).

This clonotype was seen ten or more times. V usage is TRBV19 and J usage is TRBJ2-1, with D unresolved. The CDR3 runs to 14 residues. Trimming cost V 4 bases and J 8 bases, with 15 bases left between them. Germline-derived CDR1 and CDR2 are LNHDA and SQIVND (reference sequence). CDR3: CASSTLSSVHEQFF. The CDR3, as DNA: TGTGCCAGTAGTACCCTTTCTAGTGTCCATGAGCAGTTCTTC.

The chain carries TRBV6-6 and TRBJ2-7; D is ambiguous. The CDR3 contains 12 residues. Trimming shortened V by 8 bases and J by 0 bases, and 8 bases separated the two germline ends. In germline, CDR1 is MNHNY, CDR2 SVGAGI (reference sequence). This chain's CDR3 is CASGGNSYEQYF. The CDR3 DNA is TGTGCCAGCGGCGGCAACTCCTACGAGCAGTACTTC.

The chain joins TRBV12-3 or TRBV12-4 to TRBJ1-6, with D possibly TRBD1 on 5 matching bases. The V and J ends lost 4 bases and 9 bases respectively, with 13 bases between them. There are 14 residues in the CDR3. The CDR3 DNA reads TGTGCCAGCAGTTCAGAGGGGCGATTTTCACCCCTCCACTTT. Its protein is CASSSEGRFSPLHF.

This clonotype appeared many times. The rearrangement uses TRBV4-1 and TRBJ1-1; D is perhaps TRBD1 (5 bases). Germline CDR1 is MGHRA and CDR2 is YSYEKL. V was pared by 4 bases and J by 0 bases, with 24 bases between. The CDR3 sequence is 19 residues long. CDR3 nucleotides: TGCGCCAGCAGCCCAGCGCCGGACACCCGAGGGTCCATGAACACTGAAGCTTTCTTT. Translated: CASSPAPDTRGSMNTEAFF.

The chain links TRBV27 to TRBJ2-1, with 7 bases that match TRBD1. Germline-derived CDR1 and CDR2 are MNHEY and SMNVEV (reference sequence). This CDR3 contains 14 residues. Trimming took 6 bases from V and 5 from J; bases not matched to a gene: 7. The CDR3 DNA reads TGTGCCAGCAGACAGGGGATCCACGACAATGAGCAGTTCTTC. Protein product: CASRQGIHDNEQFF.

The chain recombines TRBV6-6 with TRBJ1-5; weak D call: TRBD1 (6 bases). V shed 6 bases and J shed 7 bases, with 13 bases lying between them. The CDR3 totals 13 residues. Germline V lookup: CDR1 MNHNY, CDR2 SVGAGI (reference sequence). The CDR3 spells CASRRTVNQPQHF. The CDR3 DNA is TGTGCCAGCAGACGGACAGTAAACCAGCCCCAGCATTTT.

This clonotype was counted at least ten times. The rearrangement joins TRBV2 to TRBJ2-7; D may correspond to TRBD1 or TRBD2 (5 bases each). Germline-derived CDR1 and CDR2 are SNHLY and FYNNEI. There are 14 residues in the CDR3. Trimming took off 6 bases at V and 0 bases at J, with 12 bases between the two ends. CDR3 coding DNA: TGTGCCAGCAGGGGGGAGTATGGCTCCTACGAGCAGTACTTC. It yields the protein CASRGEYGSYEQYF. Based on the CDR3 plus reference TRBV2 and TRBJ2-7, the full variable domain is EPEVTQTPSHQVTQMGQEVILRCVPISNHLYFYWYRQILGQKVEFLVSFYNNEISEKSEIFDDQFSVERPDGSNFTLKIRSTKLEDSAMYFCASRGEYGSYEQYFGPGTRLTVT.

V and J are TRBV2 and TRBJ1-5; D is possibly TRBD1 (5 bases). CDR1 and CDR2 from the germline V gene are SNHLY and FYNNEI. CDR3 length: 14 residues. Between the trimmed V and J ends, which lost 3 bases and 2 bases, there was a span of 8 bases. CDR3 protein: CASSELGGNQPQHF. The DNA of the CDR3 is TGTGCCAGCAGTGAGTTGGGGGGCAATCAGCCCCAGCATTTT.

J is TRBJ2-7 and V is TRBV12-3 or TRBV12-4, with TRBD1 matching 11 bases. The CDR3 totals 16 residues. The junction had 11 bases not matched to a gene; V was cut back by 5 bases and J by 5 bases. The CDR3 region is CASSKPPGQGVNEQYF. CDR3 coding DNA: TGTGCCAGCAGTAAACCCCCGGGACAGGGGGTCAACGAGCAGTACTTC.

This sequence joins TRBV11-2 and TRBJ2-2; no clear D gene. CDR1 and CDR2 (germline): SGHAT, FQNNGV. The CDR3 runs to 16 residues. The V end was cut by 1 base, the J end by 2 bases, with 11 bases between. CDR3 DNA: TGTGCCAGCAGCTTAGTGGCCCCAGTAAACACCGGGGAGCTGTTTTTT. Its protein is CASSLVAPVNTGELFF.

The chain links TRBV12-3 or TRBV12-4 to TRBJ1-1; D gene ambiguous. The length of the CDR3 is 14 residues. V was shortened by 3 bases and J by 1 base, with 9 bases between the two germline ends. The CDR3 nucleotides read TGTGCCAGCAGTTTGGCCCGAGGGAACACTGAAGCTTTCTTT. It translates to CASSLARGNTEAFF.

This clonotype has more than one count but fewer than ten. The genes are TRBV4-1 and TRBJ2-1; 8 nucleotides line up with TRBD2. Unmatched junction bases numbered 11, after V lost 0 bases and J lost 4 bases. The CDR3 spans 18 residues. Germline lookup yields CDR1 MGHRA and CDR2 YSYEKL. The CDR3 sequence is CASSQDVAAGGKYNEQFF. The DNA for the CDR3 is TGCGCCAGCAGCCAAGATGTCGCGGCGGGAGGAAAGTACAATGAGCAGTTCTTC.

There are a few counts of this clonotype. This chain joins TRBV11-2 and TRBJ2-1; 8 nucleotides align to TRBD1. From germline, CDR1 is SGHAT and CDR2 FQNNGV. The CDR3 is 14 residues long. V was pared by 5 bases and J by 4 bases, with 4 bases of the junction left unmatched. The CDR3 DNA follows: TGTGCCAGCAGCCGTGGACAGGGATACAATGAGCAGTTCTTC. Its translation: CASSRGQGYNEQFF.

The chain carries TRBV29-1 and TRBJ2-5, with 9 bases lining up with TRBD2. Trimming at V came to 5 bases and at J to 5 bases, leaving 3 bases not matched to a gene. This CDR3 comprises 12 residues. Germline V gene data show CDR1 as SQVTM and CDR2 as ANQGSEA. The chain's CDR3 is CSVQREVETQYF. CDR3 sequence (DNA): TGCAGCGTTCAGCGGGAGGTTGAGACCCAGTACTTC.

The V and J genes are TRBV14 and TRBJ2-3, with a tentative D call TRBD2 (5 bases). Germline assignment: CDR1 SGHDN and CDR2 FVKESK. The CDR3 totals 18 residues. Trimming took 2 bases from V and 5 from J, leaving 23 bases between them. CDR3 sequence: CASSQTLLGRPGEDTQYF. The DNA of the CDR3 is TGTGCCAGCAGCCAAACGCTCCTGGGTAGGCCCGGGGAAGATACGCAGTATTTT.

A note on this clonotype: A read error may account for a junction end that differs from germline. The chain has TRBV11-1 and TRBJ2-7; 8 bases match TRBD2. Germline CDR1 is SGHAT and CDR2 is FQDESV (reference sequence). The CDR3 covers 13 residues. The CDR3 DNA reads TGTGTCAGCAGCGGGAGCGCTAGGTACGAGCAGTACTTC. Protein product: CVSSGSARYEQYF.

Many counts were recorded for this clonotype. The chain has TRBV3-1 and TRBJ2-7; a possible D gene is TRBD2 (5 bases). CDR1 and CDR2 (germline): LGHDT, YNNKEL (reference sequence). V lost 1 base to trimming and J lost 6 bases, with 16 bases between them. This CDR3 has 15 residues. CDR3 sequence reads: CASSQVGVHTGEQYF. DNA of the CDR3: TGTGCCAGCAGCCAAGTCGGGGTTCATACGGGCGAGCAGTACTTC.

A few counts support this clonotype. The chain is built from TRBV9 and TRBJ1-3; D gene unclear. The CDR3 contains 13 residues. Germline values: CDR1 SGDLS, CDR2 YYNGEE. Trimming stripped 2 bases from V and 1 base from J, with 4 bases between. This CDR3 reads CASSVDSGNTIYF. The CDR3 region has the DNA TGTGCCAGCAGCGTGGATTCTGGAAACACCATATATTTT.

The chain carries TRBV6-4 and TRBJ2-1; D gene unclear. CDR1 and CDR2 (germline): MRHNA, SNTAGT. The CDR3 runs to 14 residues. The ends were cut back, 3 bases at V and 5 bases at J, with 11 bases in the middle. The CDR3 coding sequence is TGTGCCAGCAGTGAAACAGCCAGAAACAATGAGCAGTTCTTC. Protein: CASSETARNNEQFF.

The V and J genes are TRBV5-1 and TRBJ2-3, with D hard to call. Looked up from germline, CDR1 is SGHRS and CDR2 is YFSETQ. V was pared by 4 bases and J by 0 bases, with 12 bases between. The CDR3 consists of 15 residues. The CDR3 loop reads CASSRVGPSTDTQYF. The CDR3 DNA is TGCGCCAGCAGCCGAGTAGGCCCCAGCACAGATACGCAGTATTTT.

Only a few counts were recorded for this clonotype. The CDR3 DNA reads TGCAGCGTTGTGGGCTTGGGATTCTACACTGAAGCTTTCTTT. Translated, it gives CSVVGLGFYTEAFF. The gene calls are TRBV29-1 and TRBJ1-1; unclear D gene. Deletions cut 4 bases from V and 3 bases from J, with 15 bases between. From germline, CDR1 is SQVTM and CDR2 ANQGSEA. This CDR3 spans 14 amino acids. Complete variable domain (other parts from reference TRBV29-1 and TRBJ1-1): SAVISQKPSRDICQRGTSLTIQCQVDSQVTMMFWYRQQPGQSLTLIATANQGSEATYESGFVIDKFPISRPNLTFSTLTVSNMSPEDSSIYLCSVVGLGFYTEAFFGQGTRLTVV.

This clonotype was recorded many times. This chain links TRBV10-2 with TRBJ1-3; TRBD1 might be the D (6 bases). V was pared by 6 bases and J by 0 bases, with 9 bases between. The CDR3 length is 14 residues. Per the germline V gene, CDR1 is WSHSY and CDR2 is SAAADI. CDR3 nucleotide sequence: TGCGCCAGCAGGGAGGACAGCTCTGGAAACACCATATATTTT. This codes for CASREDSSGNTIYF.

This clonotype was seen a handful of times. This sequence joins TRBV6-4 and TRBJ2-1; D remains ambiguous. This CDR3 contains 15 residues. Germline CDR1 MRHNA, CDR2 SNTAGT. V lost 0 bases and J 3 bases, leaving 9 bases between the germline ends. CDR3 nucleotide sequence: TGTGCCAGCAGTGACTCGATTATCGGCTACAATGAGCAGTTCTTC. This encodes CASSDSIIGYNEQFF.

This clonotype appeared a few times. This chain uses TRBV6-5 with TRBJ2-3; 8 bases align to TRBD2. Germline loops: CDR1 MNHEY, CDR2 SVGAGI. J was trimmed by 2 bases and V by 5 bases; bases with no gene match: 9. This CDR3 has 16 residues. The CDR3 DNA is TGTGCCAGCAGTCCCGGAGTAGCGGGGACCACAGATACGCAGTATTTT. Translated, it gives CASSPGVAGTTDTQYF.

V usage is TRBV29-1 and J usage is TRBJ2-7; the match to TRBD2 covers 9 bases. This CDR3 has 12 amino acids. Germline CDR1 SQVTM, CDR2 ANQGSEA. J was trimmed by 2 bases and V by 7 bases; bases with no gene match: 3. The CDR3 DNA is TGCAGCGGCGGGGGGGGAACCTACGAGCAGTACTTC. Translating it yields CSGGGGTYEQYF.

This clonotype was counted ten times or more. The CDR3 DNA reads TGTGCCAGCAGCTTACCGACTAGCAAGGCCCAGTACTTC. Translation gives CASSLPTSKAQYF. This chain uses TRBV7-8 with TRBJ2-5; 7 bases agree with TRBD2. The CDR3 totals 13 residues. The ends lost 2 bases at V and 9 bases at J; junction bases unmatched: 6. Germline V lookup: CDR1 SGHVS, CDR2 FQNEAQ.

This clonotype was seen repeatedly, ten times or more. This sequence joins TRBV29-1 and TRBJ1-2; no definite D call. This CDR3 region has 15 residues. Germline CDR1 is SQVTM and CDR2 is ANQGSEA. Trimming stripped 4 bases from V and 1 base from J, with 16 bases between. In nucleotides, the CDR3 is TGCAGCGTTGGGACCGACGGTAATTTTAACTATGGCTACACCTTC. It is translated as CSVGTDGNFNYGYTF.